These 5 T cell receptor beta chains came from one sample sequenced in a study of T cells in Graves' hyperthyroidism and ophthalmopathy. RNA transcripts yielded amplified TCR beta CDR3 regions. Carried out on the TCR CDR3, a first-round RT-PCR used the HTBI primer set. TCRdb passed the multiplex PCR reads through MiXCR, listing each CDR3 protein once. The sample consists of around 300,000 distinct CDR3 sequences, roughly 15% of them appearing once. What was sequenced was blood. The receptors were sampled from a woman between 40 and 50 years old with Graves' ophthalmopathy.

A few counts support this clonotype. The chain has TRBV7-6 and TRBJ1-1, with 7 positions matching TRBD1. The CDR3 loop spans 16 amino acids. The ends lost 1 base at V and 2 bases at J; junction bases unmatched: 7. CDR1 SGHVS and CDR2 FNYEAQ come from the germline V gene. The CDR3 nucleotides are TGTGCCAGCAGCTTAGGTAGAGGGACAGATAACACTGAAGCTTTCTTT. It is translated as CASSLGRGTDNTEAFF.

Ten or more counts support this clonotype. The chain combines TRBV24-1 with TRBJ2-1, with TRBD2 matching 9 bases. Germline V gene lookup returns CDR1 KGHDR and CDR2 SFDVKD. Germline trimming cut 3 bases from V and 7 bases from J; bases unmatched to any gene: 9. This CDR3 is built from 16 residues. CDR3 protein: CATSDRGSGGVNEQFF. DNA for the CDR3: TGTGCCACCAGTGATAGGGGTAGCGGGGGAGTTAATGAGCAGTTCTTC.

CDR3 sequence: CAWRQDSSYNEQFF. Here the CDR3 DNA reads TGTGCCTGGAGACAGGACAGCTCCTACAATGAGCAGTTCTTC. The chain is built from TRBV30 and TRBJ2-1; a possible D gene is TRBD1 (6 bases). Germline CDR1 and CDR2: GTSNPN and SVGIG (reference sequence). The CDR3 is made up of 14 amino acids. V shed 3 bases and J shed 0 bases, with 9 bases lying between them.

As concerns this clonotype: The junction shows a germline mismatch at one end, possibly a read error. V usage is TRBV5-1 and J usage is TRBJ2-3, with D possibly being TRBD1 or TRBD2 (6 bases each). This CDR3 has 14 residues. Germline CDR1 reads SGHRS; CDR2 reads YFSETQ. CDR3 sequence: CASSPGGGSDMQYF. CDR3 DNA: TGCGCCAGCAGCCCCGGGGGCGGTTCAGATATGCAGTATTTT.

The chain uses TRBV18 and TRBJ1-5; no reliable D call. Trimming removed 3 bases from V and 1 base from J, with 7 bases in between. CDR3 length: 14 residues. Germline V gene sequence: CDR1 KGHSH, CDR2 LQKENI. As DNA, the CDR3 is TGTGCCAGCTCACCGATTATCAGCAATCAGCCCCAGCATTTT. This codes for CASSPIISNQPQHF.